The source of this TCR beta chain is a study of shared clonotypes between healthy human individuals. This CDR3 has 13 residues. The germline V gene encodes CDR1 SQVTM and CDR2 ANQGSEA. V lost 1 base to trimming and J lost 8 bases; unmatched junction nucleotides: 5. The method was immunoSEQ multiplex PCR; TCRdb's version includes in-frame clones alone and lacks a portion of them. This table has around 2.3 million clones, approximately 95% appearing once. The chain recombines TRBV29-1 with TRBJ2-4; TRBD2 agrees at 7 bases. The TCR originated in a young man in good health. The sample consisted of naive CD4+ T cells sorted from blood. As to subset: CD45RA+ positively selected. DNA of the CDR3: TGCAGCGTTGAAGTGGGGGGGAGCCACATTCAGTACTTC. Amino acids: CSVEVGGSHIQYF.